Listed below are T cell receptor beta chains from one sample, sequenced in a study of blood T cell repertoires in COVID-19. Repertoires were generated with immunoSEQ multiplex PCR, while TCRdb's copy carries only in-frame clones and drops some. The sample shows some 340,000 clones, approximately 81% of them seen only once. The source material was peripheral blood. The source of these receptors is a woman aged 18-29 years with acute or convalescent COVID-19. Both conserved end residues are part of each CDR3. Each record gives: D gene, V gene, clone size, J gene, CDR3 DNA, CDR3 protein. D genes are given only for firm matches. Size tells how often a clone was seen (once, few, many) or the class of an expanded clone, and some rows leave it out.

TRBD1	TRBV24-1	.	TRBJ2-5	TGTGCCACCAGTATGAGACAGGGGGGGGTGGAGACCCAGTACTTC	CATSMRQGGVETQYF
.	TRBV5-1	.	TRBJ1-1	TGCGCCAGCAGCATATCGACAGTGAACACTGAAGCTTTCTTT	CASSISTVNTEAFF
TRBD2	TRBV27	.	TRBJ2-1	TGTGCCAGCACAGCGGGAGGCCCTTACAATGAGCAGTTCTTC	CASTAGGPYNEQFF
TRBD1	TRBV18	.	TRBJ2-3	TGTGCCAGCTCATCCCGACAGGGGGCTACAGATACGCAGTATTTT	CASSSRQGATDTQYF
TRBD1	TRBV2	.	TRBJ1-5	TGTGCCAGCAGTGGGACGAAGGGGGCCTATAGCAATCAGCCCCAGCATTTT	CASSGTKGAYSNQPQHF
.	TRBV5-1	.	TRBJ1-4	TGCGCCAGCAGCTGGGGCGGCGGGATTAATGAAAAACTGTTTTTT	CASSWGGGINEKLFF
.	TRBV11-1	.	TRBJ1-1	TGTGCCAGCAGCCCTCAGACACGTGGTGTTGAAGCTTTCTTT	CASSPQTRGVEAFF
TRBD1	TRBV2	once	TRBJ1-4	TGTGCCAGCTCGGGACAGGGAGGAAAGCCTGAAAAACTGTTTTTT	CASSGQGGKPEKLFF
.	TRBV7-2	.	TRBJ1-2	TGTGCCAGCAGCTTAGTGGGACTCCAGAGCTATGGCTACACCTTC	CASSLVGLQSYGYTF
.	TRBV10-3	once	TRBJ2-4	TGTGCCATCAGTGAGGACATAACATACAAAAACATTCAGTACTTC	CAISEDITYKNIQYF
TRBD1	TRBV5-1	.	TRBJ2-1	TGCGCCAGCGGGAGGACAGGGGACACCTACAATGAGCAGTTCTTC	CASGRTGDTYNEQFF
.	TRBV12-3/TRBV12-4	few	TRBJ1-1	TGTGCCAGCAGTTTATTGGCCAACACTGAAGCTTTCTTT	CASSLLANTEAFF
TRBD1	TRBV9	.	TRBJ1-5	TGTGCCAGCAGCGCGGGGACAGACAATCAGCCCCAGCATTTT	CASSAGTDNQPQHF
.	TRBV6-5	.	TRBJ1-1	TGTGCCAGCAGTTACTCTAGGCCCAGTGGCGGTGAAGCTTTCTTT	CASSYSRPSGGEAFF
TRBD2	TRBV5-1	.	TRBJ2-5	TGCGCCAGCAGCTTTTCTCTAGCGGGGGGGCCAGAGACCCAGTACTTC	CASSFSLAGGPETQYF
TRBD2	TRBV4-2	.	TRBJ2-3	TGTGCCAGCAGCCAGCCCGGGGGACTAGTAGAAGATACGCAGTATTTT	CASSQPGGLVEDTQYF
.	TRBV12-3/TRBV12-4	.	TRBJ2-3	TGTGCCAGCACTCAGTTTTTCACAGATACGCAGTATTTT	CASTQFFTDTQYF
TRBD2	TRBV9	.	TRBJ2-2	TGTGCCAGCAGCACAAGGACTAGCGGTAACACCGGGGAGCTGTTTTTT	CASSTRTSGNTGELFF
TRBD1	TRBV10-3	.	TRBJ2-7	TGTGCCATCAGTGAGCCGGGACAGTCTAGCTCCTACGAGCAGTACTTC	CAISEPGQSSSYEQYF
.	TRBV6-4	.	TRBJ2-4	TGTGCCAGCAGTGACTCAAGAAGACACCTTAACCCAAGGGGGATTCAGTACTTC	CASSDSRRHLNPRGIQYF